This T cell receptor (beta chain) was profiled in a study of T cells in Graves' hyperthyroidism and ophthalmopathy. Study-wide context: Once the initial diagnosis was made, peripheral blood was obtained before any treatment. Whole-study results and caveats: Separation of ophthalmopathy from stable hyperthyroidism was achieved by a 13 V-J model.

After removal of 5 bases from V and 4 bases from J, the junction contained 9 bases not matched to a gene. The CDR3 has 16 amino acids. Germline lookup yields CDR1 SGHAT and CDR2 FQDESV (reference sequence). Researchers took RNA transcripts and amplified the TCR beta CDR3 regions from them. Using the HTBI primer set, a first-round RT-PCR was run on the TCR CDR3. TCRdb reprocessed the multiplex PCR reads with MiXCR, giving one entry per CDR3 protein. This sample carries some 760,000 distinct CDR3 sequences, roughly 15% of them seen once, and the ten largest clones take 10%. A few counts support this clonotype. Its target is unknown.

The specimen was blood. V gene TRBV11-1 combines with J gene TRBJ2-3; 10 bases match TRBD2. The TCR comes from a young woman with Graves' hyperthyroidism. The CDR3, as DNA: TGTGCCAGCAGCCCCACGCCTAGCGGGAGCCCAGATACGCAGTATTTT. It translates to CASSPTPSGSPDTQYF.